The 20 T cell receptor beta chains below were found in one sample sequenced in a study of blood T cell repertoires in COVID-19 (dated by TCRdb to about 2020). The method was the immunoSEQ multiplex PCR assay. TCRdb retrieved this table from immuneACCESS and kept in-frame rearrangements only. Not all clones are present; in checked studies, unresolved V genes account for under half, and no reason is known for the remainder. Counted in this sample were 150,000 to 200,000 clones; approximately 91% of them appeared once. 2.1% of the sample is in the top ten clones. Material for sequencing was peripheral blood. Receptors originate from a man aged 65-85 years with active or convalescent COVID-19.

For this clone: Its ends do not fully match the called genes, so a read error is possible. The chain has TRBV27 and TRBJ1-1; D remains ambiguous. CDR3 length: 13 residues. Germline values: CDR1 MNHEY, CDR2 SMNVEV (reference sequence). CDR3 protein: CVSRFRAGVRTFF. In DNA, the CDR3 is TGTGTCAGCAGATTTCGGGCGGGAGTGAGAACTTTCTTT.

This chain links TRBV4-3 with TRBJ2-3; TRBD2 is a possible D gene (7 bases). Germline assignment: CDR1 LGHNA and CDR2 YSLEER. Deletions cut 4 bases from V and 0 bases from J, with 14 bases between. The CDR3 covers 16 residues. CDR3 in amino acids: CASSLGGGRSTDTQYF. CDR3 DNA: TGCGCCAGCAGCCTTGGCGGGGGCCGTAGCACAGATACGCAGTATTTT.

V gene TRBV11-3 combines with J gene TRBJ1-5; D is ambiguous. The CDR3 runs 19 residues. Germline V gene data show CDR1 as SGHNT and CDR2 as YENEEA. V lost 2 bases, J lost 5 bases, and 25 bases lay in between. CDR3 region: CASSLLGSMAAGFYQPQHF. CDR3 DNA: TGTGCCAGCAGCTTACTAGGTTCGATGGCAGCTGGTTTTTATCAGCCCCAGCATTTT.

Here the CDR3 reads CASRPPESPLHF. The CDR3 nucleotides read TGTGCCAGCAGACCCCCGGAGTCACCCCTCCACTTT. The chain uses TRBV28 and TRBJ1-6; no clear D gene. This CDR3 contains 12 residues. Germline CDR1 reads MDHEN; CDR2 reads SYDVKM. Between the trimmed V and J ends, which lost 6 bases and 10 bases, there was a span of 10 bases.

V usage is TRBV5-1 and J usage is TRBJ1-5, with D perhaps matching TRBD1 (5 bases). The CDR3 has 15 residues. Trimming shortened V by 1 base and J by 2 bases, and 10 bases separated the two germline ends. Per germline, CDR1 SGHRS and CDR2 YFSETQ. CDR3 residues: CASSLNWGGNQPQHF. As DNA, the CDR3 is TGCGCCAGCAGCTTGAATTGGGGGGGCAATCAGCCCCAGCATTTT. Looking up the rest from reference TRBV5-1 and TRBJ1-5 gives the full variable domain: KAGVTQTPRYLIKTRGQQVTLSCSPISGHRSVSWYQQTPGQGLQFLFEYFSETQRNKGNFPGRFSGRQFSNSRSEMNVSTLELGDSALYLCASSLNWGGNQPQHFGDGTRLSIL.

This rearrangement joins TRBV28 to TRBJ2-7, with D possibly being TRBD1 (5 bases). Trimming took 5 bases from V and 2 from J, leaving 10 bases between them. The CDR3 has 13 amino acids. Per germline, CDR1 MDHEN and CDR2 SYDVKM. CDR3 in amino acids: CASSTRVPYEQYF. The CDR3 coding sequence is TGTGCCAGCAGTACCAGGGTGCCCTACGAGCAGTACTTC. The whole variable domain, remainder taken from reference TRBV28 and TRBJ2-7, is DVKVTQSSRYLVKRTGEKVFLECVQDMDHENMFWYRQDPGLGLRLIYFSYDVKMKEKGDIPEGYSVSREKKERFSLILESASTNQTSMYLCASSTRVPYEQYFGPGTRLTVT.

The chain combines TRBV11-3 with TRBJ2-2, with TRBD1 identical over 10 bases. Germline assignment: CDR1 SGHNT and CDR2 YENEEA. J was trimmed by 5 bases and V by 5 bases; bases with no gene match: 8. The CDR3 is 16 residues long. CDR3 sequence (DNA): TGTGCCAGCAGCCAAGTTGCGGGACAGGGGACCGGGGAGCTGTTTTTT. Translating it yields CASSQVAGQGTGELFF.

This clone turned up a few times. V and J are TRBV28 and TRBJ1-5; D is possibly TRBD1 (6 bases). V was trimmed by 6 bases and J by 6 bases, leaving 27 bases between them. The CDR3 sequence is 18 residues long. Germline V CDR1 and CDR2: MDHEN, SYDVKM. The DNA of the CDR3 is TGTGCCAGCAGCATCTCGCAGGGGTTTCCGAGCGAGCGTCAGCCCCAGCATTTT. Protein: CASSISQGFPSERQPQHF.

V usage is TRBV6-6 and J usage is TRBJ2-1; possible D gene TRBD2, 7 bases. CDR1 is MNHNY and CDR2 is SVGAGI in the germline V gene (reference sequence). The CDR3 is made up of 13 amino acids. Trimming took 7 bases from V and 11 from J, leaving 18 bases between them. The CDR3, as DNA: TGTGCCAGCACCAAGGGGGGGGCCCCGCAGCAGTTCTTC. As protein: CASTKGGAPQQFF.

The chain employs TRBV6-6 and TRBJ1-5; 7 nucleotides line up with TRBD1. Germline V gene data show CDR1 as MNHNY and CDR2 as SVGAGI (reference sequence). V trimming: 10 bases; J trimming: 0 bases; junction bases outside the gene matches: 6. The CDR3 length is 14 residues. In DNA, the CDR3 is TGTGCCACCTCCGGGACAGTTAGCAATCAGCCCCAGCATTTT. Its protein is CATSGTVSNQPQHF.

Worth noting for this clone: Its ends do not fully match the called genes, so a read error is possible. CDR3 in amino acids: CASSLGSSGTDTQYF. The DNA of the CDR3 is TGTGCTAGCAGCTTAGGGTCTAGCGGCACAGATACGCAGTATTTT. The rearrangement links TRBV7-7 to TRBJ2-3, with D possibly matching TRBD2 (6 bases). The CDR3 is 15 residues long. The germline gives CDR1 SSHAT, CDR2 FNYEAQ (reference sequence).

The gene calls are TRBV2 and TRBJ1-2, with 11 bases fitting TRBD1. Germline V gene lookup returns CDR1 SNHLY and CDR2 FYNNEI. V was clipped by 7 bases and J by 8 bases; unmatched bases: 15. This CDR3 has 16 amino acids. The CDR3: CASKDSGTGGGEGYTF. The CDR3 coding sequence is TGTGCCAGCAAGGATTCCGGGACAGGGGGAGGGGAAGGCTACACCTTC.

This clone was detected once. The rearrangement uses TRBV19 and TRBJ1-1; 7 bases align to TRBD1. CDR1 and CDR2 (germline): LNHDA, SQIVND (reference sequence). This CDR3 comprises 13 residues. V lost 10 bases, J lost 1 base, and 6 bases stayed unmatched. The CDR3 loop reads CATRDRGNTEAFF. The CDR3 DNA follows: TGTGCCACCCGGGACAGAGGGAACACTGAAGCTTTCTTT.

The V and J genes are TRBV30 and TRBJ2-3; no clear D gene. Per germline, CDR1 GTSNPN and CDR2 SVGIG (reference sequence). The CDR3 is made up of 14 amino acids. The V and J ends lost 8 bases and 1 base respectively, with 16 bases between them. The DNA of the CDR3 is TGTGCCCACCGAGGCGCCTATGGCACAGATACGCAGTATTTT. It encodes CAHRGAYGTDTQYF.

The CDR3 DNA sequence: TGTGCCAGCACCCCAAGGGCCGGGAGGCCCCCCAAGGAGACCCAGTACTTC. It translates to CASTPRAGRPPKETQYF. This chain joins TRBV28 and TRBJ2-5; 7 bases are shared with TRBD2. Germline lookup yields CDR1 MDHEN and CDR2 SYDVKM. The CDR3 is 17 residues long. V lost 7 bases to trimming and J lost 5 bases; unmatched junction nucleotides: 19. The whole variable domain, filled in from reference TRBV28 and TRBJ2-5, reads DVKVTQSSRYLVKRTGEKVFLECVQDMDHENMFWYRQDPGLGLRLIYFSYDVKMKEKGDIPEGYSVSREKKERFSLILESASTNQTSMYLCASTPRAGRPPKETQYFGPGTRLLVL.

The rearrangement uses TRBV5-5 and TRBJ1-1, with D unresolved. The CDR3 loop spans 15 amino acids. The germline CDR1 and CDR2 sequences are SGHKS and YYEKEE (reference sequence). V lost 4 bases and J 0 bases, leaving 13 bases between the germline ends. DNA for the CDR3: TGTGCCAGCAGCACTCAACAGAGGGTGAACACTGAAGCTTTCTTT. Its protein is CASSTQQRVNTEAFF.

V usage is TRBV28 and J usage is TRBJ2-6, with D maybe TRBD1 (6 bases). Between the trimmed V and J ends, which lost 8 bases and 2 bases, there was a span of 22 bases. The germline V gene encodes CDR1 MDHEN and CDR2 SYDVKM. The CDR3 has 18 amino acids. The CDR3 DNA follows: TGTGCCAGCCAAGACGTCGGCAGGGGTCGTACTGGGGCCAACGTCCTGACTTTC. Translated, it gives CASQDVGRGRTGANVLTF.

This chain links TRBV2 with TRBJ2-5; weak D call: TRBD1 (5 bases). The CDR3 has 14 residues. Germline-derived CDR1 and CDR2 are SNHLY and FYNNEI. With 4 bases removed from V and 4 bases from J, the gap between germline ends came to 13 bases. The CDR3 sequence is CASSATGSTETQYF. DNA of the CDR3: TGTGCCAGCAGTGCAACAGGCAGTACAGAGACCCAGTACTTC.

The rearrangement links TRBV7-9 to TRBJ1-6; D might be TRBD1 (5 bases). Germline CDR1 SEHNR, CDR2 FQNEAQ (reference sequence). This CDR3 comprises 15 residues. The germline V and J ends were trimmed by 7 bases and 3 bases, with 13 bases remaining between them. The CDR3 protein is CASTRGAGYNSPLHF. The DNA of the CDR3 is TGTGCCAGCACCCGCGGGGCAGGCTATAATTCACCCCTCCACTTT.

The chain uses TRBV29-1 and TRBJ2-2; 7 bases align to TRBD1. Germline V CDR1 and CDR2: SQVTM, ANQGSEA. V lost 3 bases to trimming and J lost 2 bases; unmatched junction nucleotides: 3. The CDR3 is made up of 14 amino acids. The CDR3 region is CSVDDRENTGELFF. In DNA, the CDR3 is TGCAGCGTTGATGACAGGGAAAACACCGGGGAGCTGTTTTTT.